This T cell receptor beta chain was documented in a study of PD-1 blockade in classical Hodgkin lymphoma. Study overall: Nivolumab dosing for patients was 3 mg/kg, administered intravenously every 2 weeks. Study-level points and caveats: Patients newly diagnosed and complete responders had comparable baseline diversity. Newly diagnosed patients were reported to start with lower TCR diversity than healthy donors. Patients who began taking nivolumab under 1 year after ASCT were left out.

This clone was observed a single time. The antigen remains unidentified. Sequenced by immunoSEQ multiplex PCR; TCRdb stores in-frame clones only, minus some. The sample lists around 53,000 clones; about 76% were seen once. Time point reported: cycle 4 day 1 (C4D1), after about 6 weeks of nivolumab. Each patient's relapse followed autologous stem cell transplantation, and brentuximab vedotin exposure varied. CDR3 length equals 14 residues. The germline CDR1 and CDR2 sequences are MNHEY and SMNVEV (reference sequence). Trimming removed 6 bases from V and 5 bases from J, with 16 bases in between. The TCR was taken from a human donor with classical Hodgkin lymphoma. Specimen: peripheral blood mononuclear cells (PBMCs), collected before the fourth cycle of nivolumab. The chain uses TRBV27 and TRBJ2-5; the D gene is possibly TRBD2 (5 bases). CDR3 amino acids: CASSPAGRWETQYF. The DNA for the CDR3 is TGTGCCAGCAGCCCGGCGGGCAGATGGGAGACCCAGTACTTC.